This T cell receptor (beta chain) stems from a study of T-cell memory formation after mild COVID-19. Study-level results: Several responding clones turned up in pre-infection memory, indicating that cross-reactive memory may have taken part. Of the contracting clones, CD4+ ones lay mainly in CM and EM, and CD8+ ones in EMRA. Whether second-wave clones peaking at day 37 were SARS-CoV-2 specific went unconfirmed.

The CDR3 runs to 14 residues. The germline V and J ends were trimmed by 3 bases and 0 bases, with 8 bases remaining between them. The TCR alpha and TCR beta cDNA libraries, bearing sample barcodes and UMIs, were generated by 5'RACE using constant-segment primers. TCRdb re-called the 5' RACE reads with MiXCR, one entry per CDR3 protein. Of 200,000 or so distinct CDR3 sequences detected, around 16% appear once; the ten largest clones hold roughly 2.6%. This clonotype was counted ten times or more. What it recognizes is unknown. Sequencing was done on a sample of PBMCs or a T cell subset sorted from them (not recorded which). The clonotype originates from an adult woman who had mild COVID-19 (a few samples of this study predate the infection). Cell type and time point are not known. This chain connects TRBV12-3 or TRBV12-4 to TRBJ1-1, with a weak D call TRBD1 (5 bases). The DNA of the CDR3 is TGTGCCAGCAGTTTTCGGGGCATGAACACTGAAGCTTTCTTT. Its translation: CASSFRGMNTEAFF.